The rows below give T cell receptor beta chains drawn from one sample of a study of shared clonotypes between healthy human individuals. This table comes from immunoSEQ multiplex PCR, and its TCRdb copy is limited to in-frame clones, with some not included. Of about 710,000 clones listed, 55% to 85% are singletons. Input material: memory CD4+ T cells sorted from blood. The origin of the receptors is a young woman in good health. CDR3s include the opening cysteine and the closing phenylalanine or tryptophan. Each record gives: CDR3 length, clone size, J gene, D gene, V gene, CDR3 DNA, CDR3 protein. The D gene is left open where the match is weak. For some rows the clone size is stated as once, few or many, or as a class when expanded; others skip it.

12 | few | TRBJ2-7 | TRBD1 | TRBV7-8 | TGTGCCATCGGGACAGGGCTCGACGAGCAGTACTTC | CAIGTGLDEQYF
13 | - | TRBJ2-3 | - | TRBV27 | TGTGCCAGCAGGATGAGGCAAATGAGTACGCAGTATTTT | CASRMRQMSTQYF
15 | few | TRBJ2-7 | - | TRBV5-1 | TGCGCCAGCAGCTTGGCCGACACCCCCTCCTACGAGCAGTACTTC | CASSLADTPSYEQYF
15 | - | TRBJ2-1 | TRBD2 | TRBV5-1 | TGCGCCAGCAGTATCTCTAGCGGAGCTTACAATGAGCAGTTCTTC | CASSISSGAYNEQFF
11 | - | TRBJ2-5 | - | TRBV6-1 | TGTGCCAGCAACAGACAAGAGACCCAGTACTTC | CASNRQETQYF
13 | - | TRBJ1-6 | - | TRBV6-5 | TGTGCCAGCACCCCCAGGGTTAATTCACCCCTCCACTTT | CASTPRVNSPLHF
16 | - | TRBJ1-4 | TRBD1 | TRBV5-1 | TGCGCCAGCAGCCCAGGGGGGGCGCCCCGGAATGAAAAACTGTTTTTT | CASSPGGAPRNEKLFF
13 | once | TRBJ1-5 | - | TRBV2 | TGTGCCAGCAGAGGTCTCCCCAATCAGCCCCAGCATTTT | CASRGLPNQPQHF
12 | few | TRBJ2-3 | - | TRBV11-2 | TGTGCCAGCAGCTTATCCGCAGATACGCAGTATTTT | CASSLSADTQYF
14 | - | TRBJ2-3 | - | TRBV7-2 | TGTGCCAGCAGCTTAGCGGGCCCATCTGCTACGCAGTATTTT | CASSLAGPSATQYF
13 | once | TRBJ1-4 | TRBD1 | TRBV5-1 | TGCGCCAGCAAACAGGGGGCTAGAGAAAAACTGTTTTTT | CASKQGAREKLFF
16 | few | TRBJ2-1 | - | TRBV28 | TGTGCCAGCAGCTTCTCCTACGGTGGGTCCTACAATGAGCAGTTCTTC | CASSFSYGGSYNEQFF
11 | once | TRBJ1-1 | TRBD1 | TRBV19 | TGTGCCAGTAGTATCCGGGACAGAGCTTTCTTT | CASSIRDRAFF
14 | - | TRBJ1-4 | - | TRBV30 | TGTGCCTGGAGTCCCGATTGGGCCGGTGAAAAACTGTTTTTT | CAWSPDWAGEKLFF
15 | once | TRBJ2-1 | - | TRBV11-2 | TGTGCCAGCAGCGCAATTAGGGGATCCTACAATGAGCAGTTCTTC | CASSAIRGSYNEQFF
16 | - | TRBJ1-5 | - | TRBV6-4 | TGTGCCAGCAGACTAGACGGGTCTAGGATGAATCAGCCCCAGCATTTT | CASRLDGSRMNQPQHF
12 | once | TRBJ2-7 | - | TRBV18 | TGTGCCAGCTCACCACTCTCCTACGAGCAGTACTTC | CASSPLSYEQYF
15 | - | TRBJ2-5 | TRBD1 | TRBV19 | TGTGCCAGTAGTACCTACAGGGGGAGAGAAGAGACCCAGTACTTC | CASSTYRGREETQYF
15 | - | TRBJ2-7 | - | TRBV4-1 | TGCGCCAGCAGCCAAGAACCGGGACATCACTACGAGCAGTACTTC | CASSQEPGHHYEQYF
14 | - | TRBJ1-2 | - | TRBV6-5 | TGTGCCAGCAGTACGGGACCGCGCTACGGCGGCTACACCTTC | CASSTGPRYGGYTF
15 | - | TRBJ1-1 | - | TRBV7-2 | TGTGCCAGCAGCTTAGACGTAACCTGGAACACTGAAGCTTTCTTT | CASSLDVTWNTEAFF
15 | - | TRBJ1-2 | - | TRBV6-5 | TGTGCCAGCAGGGCGATGAGGGGGGAAGGCTATGGCTACACCTTC | CASRAMRGEGYGYTF
14 | few | TRBJ1-2 | - | TRBV28 | TGTGCCAGCAGTGTGGACAGAGCTAACTATGGCTACACCTTC | CASSVDRANYGYTF
15 | - | TRBJ1-3 | - | TRBV5-1 | TGCGCCAGCAGCCTGGACGGGACCTCTGGAAACACCATATATTTT | CASSLDGTSGNTIYF
15 | few | TRBJ2-7 | TRBD1 | TRBV7-2 | TGTGCCAGCAGCTTACAGGGGGCGCCGGCCTACGAGCAGTACTTC | CASSLQGAPAYEQYF
17 | - | TRBJ2-3 | TRBD2 | TRBV27 | TGTGCCAGCAGGACAAAGGCACTAGCGTCTAGCACAGATACGCAGTATTTT | CASRTKALASSTDTQYF
12 | - | TRBJ1-2 | - | TRBV28 | TGTGCCAGCAGTTGGGGGCTCTATGGCTACACCTTC | CASSWGLYGYTF
14 | - | TRBJ2-7 | TRBD1 | TRBV9 | TGTGCCAGCAGCGTACCGGGACAGGGGGAAGTGCAGTACTTC | CASSVPGQGEVQYF
16 | - | TRBJ2-2 | - | TRBV21-1 | TGTGCCAGCAGCAAAGAAGCGACAATGAACACCGGGGAGCTGTTTTTT | CASSKEATMNTGELFF
14 | - | TRBJ2-7 | - | TRBV6-6 | TGTGCCAGCAGTCGCGACAGAGGCTTCTACGAGCAGTACTTC | CASSRDRGFYEQYF
14 | many | TRBJ1-3 | - | TRBV5-1 | TGCGCCAGCAGCTTGGGGACGGATGGAAACACCATATATTTT | CASSLGTDGNTIYF
15 | - | TRBJ2-5 | - | TRBV6-1 | TGTGCCAGCAGTAAATCCCGTGGATACCAAGAGACCCAGTACTTC | CASSKSRGYQETQYF
15 | few | TRBJ2-1 | - | TRBV5-1 | TGCGCCAGCAGTAGGGACACCCTAGGCTACAATGAGCAGTTCTTC | CASSRDTLGYNEQFF
15 | - | TRBJ2-7 | TRBD2 | TRBV28 | TGTGCCAGCAGTACCCAAACTAGCGGGAGATACGAGCAGTACTTC | CASSTQTSGRYEQYF
15 | few | TRBJ2-3 | - | TRBV29-1 | TGCAGCGTTGAAGAACAGCACACCCGAGCAGATACGCAGTATTTT | CSVEEQHTRADTQYF
15 | - | TRBJ2-5 | - | TRBV4-2 | TGTGCCAGCAGCCAAGATCTACGGGGGGCAGAGACCCAGTACTTC | CASSQDLRGAETQYF
14 | - | TRBJ2-1 | TRBD1 | TRBV15 | TGTGCCACCAGCTTTCGGGACAGGTACAATGAGCAGTTCTTC | CATSFRDRYNEQFF
15 | - | TRBJ2-7 | TRBD2 | TRBV28 | TGTGCCAGCAGCCGTAATCCGGGACTAGCGGAAGAGCAGTACTTC | CASSRNPGLAEEQYF
15 | - | TRBJ2-2 | TRBD1 | TRBV19 | TGTGCCAGTAGTCTAGGGACAGCTCCTAAACGGGAGCTGTTTTTT | CASSLGTAPKRELFF
12 | - | TRBJ2-1 | - | TRBV6-6 | TGTGCCAGCACCCCTCTTAGCGGAAGAAGGGTCTTC | CASTPLSGRRVF
12 | few | TRBJ1-2 | - | TRBV27 | TGTGCCAGCGGGAGGGACACGGGCGGCTACACCTTC | CASGRDTGGYTF
12 | - | TRBJ1-1 | - | TRBV2 | TGTGCCAGCAGTCAAGAGAGGGGCTACGATTTCTTT | CASSQERGYDFF
14 | - | TRBJ1-5 | - | TRBV19 | TGTGCCAGTAGTAACGTGGGGGGGAATCAGCCCCAGCATTTT | CASSNVGGNQPQHF